This is a list of T cell receptor beta chains from one sample in a study of vaccination and CD4 T cells after COVID-19. Their antigens remain unidentified. Via MiXCR, TCRdb re-called the PCR reads, giving one row per CDR3 protein. Of about 7,000 distinct CDR3 sequences in the sample, around half are singletons; the top ten hold approximately 19%. The sequencing input was CD4+ T cells from blood, cultured in vitro. The receptors shown here come from a human donor in good health. Each CDR3 is given without its conserved first and last residue.

TRBJ2-2 | TRBV12-3/TRBV12-4 | 15 | ASSFEAGGPWIGELF
TRBJ2-5 | TRBV6-2/TRBV6-3 | 14 | ASGNRLREAGGTQY
TRBJ1-6 | TRBV15 | 13 | ATSRSGIYNSPLH
TRBJ2-7 | TRBV19 | 13 | ASSMGVRGSGEQY
TRBJ1-5 | TRBV6-1 | 14 | ASSGRGLWSNQPQH
TRBJ1-5 | TRBV10-3 | 13 | AISESRGSNQPQH
TRBJ1-5 | TRBV27 | 11 | ASSPRPTGPQH
TRBJ2-2 | TRBV6-2/TRBV6-3 | 13 | ASWTGTTNTGELF
TRBJ2-5 | TRBV7-2 | 12 | ASSFLELSETQY
TRBJ1-2 | TRBV5-1 | 13 | ASSLKQGIVGGYT
TRBJ2-1 | TRBV7-9 | 11 | ASSGGFYNEQF
TRBJ2-6 | TRBV25-1 | 14 | ASSELGHSGANVLT
TRBJ2-3 | TRBV19 | 16 | ASNSASGRRASADTQY
TRBJ2-1 | TRBV20-1 | 13 | SARVLTSGRNEQF
TRBJ1-5 | TRBV11-2 | 16 | ASSLDPWDRGSSQPQH
TRBJ1-6 | TRBV20-1 | 12 | SARTDRENSPLH
TRBJ1-2 | TRBV30 | 11 | AWSYGQGYGYT
TRBJ2-5 | TRBV5-1 | 11 | ASSLGRDETQY
TRBJ1-2 | TRBV4-3 | 14 | ASSQGWGVGGYGYT
TRBJ1-2 | TRBV27 | 12 | ASSLSAGLDGYT
TRBJ1-1 | TRBV12-3/TRBV12-4 | 12 | ASSFGGGYTEAF
TRBJ2-7 | TRBV5-1 | 13 | ASSLRTGVAYEQY
TRBJ1-1 | TRBV12-5 | 12 | ASANKGGRTEAF
TRBJ1-5 | TRBV12-3/TRBV12-4 | 13 | ASSLDSPGNQPQH
TRBJ2-7 | TRBV20-1 | 12 | SARDKGGPYEQY
TRBJ1-4 | TRBV7-2 | 13 | ASSLDGTGVEKLF
TRBJ2-5 | TRBV7-9 | 14 | ASSSRVAGGWETQY